The next 17 T cell receptor beta chains were all read from a single sample in a study of blood T cells in healthy people across ages. For the second PCR, which ran for about 7 to 11 cycles, a sample-barcoded 5' primer and a J-beta primer mix were used. One entry per CDR3 protein results from TCRdb running MiXCR on the 5' RACE reads. The sample comprises 550,000 to 650,000 distinct CDR3 sequences, approximately 30% of which are singletons, and approximately 14% rests with the top ten. Sequencing used blood. These receptors were collected from a woman aged 80 or over in good health.

The sample holds a few counts of this clonotype. The chain employs TRBV20-1 and TRBJ1-2; the D gene is possibly TRBD1 (6 bases). This CDR3 contains 16 residues. Deletions cut 1 base from V and 3 bases from J, with 18 bases between. CDR1 is DFQATT, CDR2 SNEGSKA, per germline (reference sequence). CDR3 nucleotide sequence: TGCAGTGCTAGAGTCTCGACAGGTTGGACCTACTATGGCTACACCTTC. Translation: CSARVSTGWTYYGYTF.

Many counts were recorded for this clonotype. V and J are TRBV6-2 or TRBV6-3 and TRBJ1-1, with 9 nucleotides matching TRBD1. Trimming cost V 4 bases and J 5 bases; bases outside gene matches: 5. This CDR3 region has 14 residues. CDR1 and CDR2 from the germline V gene are MNHEY and SVGEGT. The chain's CDR3 is CASSFGQGKTEAFF. CDR3 nucleotides: TGTGCCAGCAGTTTTGGACAGGGGAAGACTGAAGCTTTCTTT.

This clonotype showed up just once. The junction departs from germline at one end; a sequencing error may be responsible. This chain links TRBV4-3 with TRBJ2-2; TRBD1 might be the D (6 bases). There are 20 residues in the CDR3. The germline V gene has CDR1 LGHNA and CDR2 YSLEER. This CDR3 reads CASSQVFALAGGAGTGELFF. CDR3 nucleotides: TGCGCCAGCAGCCAAGTATTCGCCCTTGCTGGGGGCGCCGGCACCGGGGAGTTGTTTTTT.

This clonotype was counted many times. The chain uses TRBV30 and TRBJ1-5, with 7 bases aligning to TRBD1. CDR3 size: 18 residues. In germline, CDR1 is GTSNPN, CDR2 SVGIG (reference sequence). Trimming removed 4 bases from V and 2 bases from J; junction bases left unmatched: 17. The CDR3 loop is CAWTLGGRGGAGNQPQHF. Here the CDR3 DNA reads TGTGCCTGGACCTTAGGGGGCAGGGGCGGTGCGGGCAATCAGCCCCAGCATTTT.

The table lists this clonotype with many counts. V gene TRBV5-6 combines with J gene TRBJ2-4; 10 nucleotides align to TRBD2. Germline values: CDR1 SGHDT, CDR2 YYEEEE. V lost 1 base to trimming and J lost 5 bases; unmatched junction nucleotides: 0. CDR3 length: 14 residues. CDR3 loop: CASSLTSGENIQYF. DNA of the CDR3: TGTGCCAGCAGCTTGACTAGCGGGGAAAACATTCAGTACTTC.

The chain couples TRBV5-1 to TRBJ1-1; 7 bases are shared with TRBD1. The junction had 6 bases not matched to a gene; V was cut back by 0 bases and J by 1 base. The germline gives CDR1 SGHRS, CDR2 YFSETQ. The CDR3 contains 16 residues. The CDR3 DNA sequence: TGCGCCAGCAGCTTGGACGGACAGGACACGAACACTGAAGCTTTCTTT. Its protein product is CASSLDGQDTNTEAFF.

As regards this clonotype: A read error may be the cause here, since a much bigger clone is one base away. This chain connects TRBV7-7 to TRBJ2-5, with unresolved D. V lost 3 bases, J lost 11 bases, and 19 bases lay in between. This CDR3 is built from 14 residues. CDR1 is SSHAT, CDR2 FNYEAQ, per germline (reference sequence). The CDR3 reads CASSLMTYDDEQYF. CDR3 DNA: TGTGCCAGCAGCTTGATGACTTATGACGATGAGCAGTACTTC.

The sample holds many counts of this clonotype. The rearrangement joins TRBV3-1 to TRBJ2-5; no definite D call. V was shortened by 0 bases and J by 2 bases, with 7 bases between the two germline ends. Germline CDR1 and CDR2: LGHDT and YNNKEL (reference sequence). CDR3 length: 14 residues. CDR3 region: CASSQDARQETQYF. CDR3 nucleotide sequence: TGTGCCAGCAGCCAAGATGCCAGACAAGAGACCCAGTACTTC.

At least ten counts were recorded for this clonotype. This sequence joins TRBV7-8 and TRBJ1-2; D uncertain. Germline CDR1 SGHVS, CDR2 FQNEAQ. The CDR3 totals 13 residues. Between the trimmed V and J ends, which lost 3 bases and 8 bases, there was a span of 13 bases. The CDR3 reads CASSFGVRGGYTF. CDR3 DNA: TGTGCCAGCAGCTTTGGGGTGCGGGGAGGCTACACCTTC.

In its sample, this clonotype was seen many times. The rearrangement joins TRBV12-3 or TRBV12-4 to TRBJ1-5; no firm D call. CDR3 length: 14 residues. V dropped 1 base and J dropped 3 bases, with 7 bases sitting between them. CDR3 sequence: CASSLVGNNQPQHF. CDR3 sequence (DNA): TGTGCCAGCAGTTTAGTAGGGAACAATCAGCCCCAGCATTTT.

This clonotype was observed many times. The rearrangement joins TRBV9 to TRBJ2-1; no reliable D call. Germline-derived CDR1 and CDR2 are SGDLS and YYNGEE. The V and J ends lost 0 bases and 5 bases respectively, with 9 bases between them. This CDR3 comprises 14 residues. CDR3: CASSVGGLNNEQFF. DNA for the CDR3: TGTGCCAGCAGCGTAGGCGGCCTAAACAATGAGCAGTTCTTC.

The J gene is TRBJ2-7, the V gene TRBV20-1; maybe TRBD1 (5 bases). Looked up from germline, CDR1 is DFQATT and CDR2 is SNEGSKA (reference sequence). CDR3 length: 16 amino acids. Trimming shortened V by 2 bases and J by 0 bases, and 17 bases separated the two germline ends. CDR3 bases: TGCAGTGCTAGATATCCGTCCGCAGGGAACTCCTACGAGCAGTACTTC. Its protein is CSARYPSAGNSYEQYF.

There are many counts of this clonotype. In nucleotides, the CDR3 is TGTGCCAGCAGTTTAGCCCGACTCGGGACAGGCCCCACCGGGGAGCTGTTTTTT. Protein: CASSLARLGTGPTGELFF. The V gene is TRBV12-3 or TRBV12-4, the J gene TRBJ2-2; the match to TRBD1 covers 8 bases. V dropped 0 bases and J dropped 4; count of bases not matched to a gene: 10. CDR3 length equals 18 residues.

To note about this clonotype: The junction shows a germline mismatch at one end, possibly a read error. This chain links TRBV6-1 with TRBJ2-1; possibly TRBD1 for D (6 bases). The CDR3 has 16 amino acids. The germline CDR1 and CDR2 sequences are MNHNS and SASEGT. The CDR3 protein is CAGSVLLGGSYNEQFF. Here the CDR3 DNA reads TGTGCCGGCAGTGTCCTACTAGGGGGTTCCTACAATGAGCAGTTCTTC.

The V gene is TRBV24-1, the J gene TRBJ2-1; D is unclear. Germline V gene lookup returns CDR1 KGHDR and CDR2 SFDVKD. Trimming removed 9 bases at V and 3 bases at J, with 11 bases between. This CDR3 spans 13 amino acids. The CDR3 nucleotides are TGTGCCACCGGAGTCCGTTTCTACAATGAGCAGTTCTTC. Translating it yields CATGVRFYNEQFF.

This clonotype was observed at least ten times. The chain joins TRBV25-1 to TRBJ2-7; D is unresolved. Trimming cost V 1 base and J 7 bases, with 5 bases left between them. Germline lookup yields CDR1 MGHDK and CDR2 SYGVNS. This CDR3 comprises 11 residues. The CDR3 sequence is CASSEFEEQYF. CDR3 bases: TGTGCCAGCAGTGAATTTGAGGAGCAGTACTTC.

As for this clonotype: At one end the junction does not follow the germline gene, possibly because of a read error. The chain carries TRBV5-1 and TRBJ1-6; TRBD1 is a possible D gene (5 bases). Germline V gene sequence: CDR1 SGHRS, CDR2 YFSETQ. The CDR3 extends over 15 amino acids. This CDR3 reads CDSSLDGGRGSPLHF. CDR3 sequence (DNA): TGCGACAGCAGTCTCGACGGGGGACGGGGGTCACCCCTCCACTTT. Using reference TRBV5-1 and TRBJ1-6 for the parts outside the CDR3, the full variable domain is KAGVTQTPRYLIKTRGQQVTLSCSPISGHRSVSWYQQTPGQGLQFLFEYFSETQRNKGNFPGRFSGRQFSNSRSEMNVSTLELGDSALYLCDSSLDGGRGSPLHFGNGTRLTVT.